The 22 T cell receptor beta chains given below trace back to one sample, sequenced in a study of blood T cell repertoires in COVID-19. The method was immunoSEQ multiplex PCR; TCRdb's version includes in-frame clones alone and lacks a portion of them. The sample records approximately 110,000 clones, 86% being singletons. Sequenced material: peripheral blood. The receptors derive from a human donor in a cohort sampled during active COVID-19.

The V gene is TRBV6-5, the J gene TRBJ1-6; the D gene is possibly TRBD1 (5 bases). The CDR3 extends over 11 amino acids. CDR1 and CDR2 from the germline V gene are MNHEY and SVGAGI. The V end lost 9 bases, the J end lost 7 bases, and 7 bases lay between the germline ends. CDR3 sequence reads: CASGGNSPLHF. CDR3 sequence (DNA): TGTGCCAGTGGGGGGAATTCACCCCTCCACTTT.

The rearrangement joins TRBV2 to TRBJ1-4, with a tentative D call TRBD1 (6 bases). The germline CDR1 and CDR2 sequences are SNHLY and FYNNEI. This CDR3 is 15 amino acids long. The V end lost 6 bases, the J end lost 0 bases, and 11 bases lay between the germline ends. Here the CDR3 DNA reads TGTGCCAGCAGCGTACAGGGTGCAACTAATGAAAAACTGTTTTTT. Its protein product is CASSVQGATNEKLFF.

This chain links TRBV7-9 with TRBJ2-7; TRBD1 agrees at 7 bases. From germline, CDR1 is SEHNR and CDR2 FQNEAQ (reference sequence). Trimming cost V 1 base and J 5 bases; bases outside gene matches: 11. The CDR3 sequence is 16 residues long. CDR3 in DNA: TGTGCCAGCAGCTTAGGAGGGCAGGGGGTTAAGGACGAGCAGTACTTC. Residues: CASSLGGQGVKDEQYF.

This chain uses TRBV5-1 with TRBJ1-4, with 8 bases matching TRBD1. J gave up 7 bases and V 4 bases, and 12 bases lay outside the gene matches. Germline V gene data show CDR1 as SGHRS and CDR2 as YFSETQ. The CDR3 has 16 amino acids. CDR3 sequence: CASSLPSGGLGEKLFF. The DNA of the CDR3 is TGCGCCAGCAGCCTACCTTCAGGGGGCCTAGGTGAAAAACTGTTTTTT. The entire variable domain, with the rest obtained from reference TRBV5-1 and TRBJ1-4, is as follows: KAGVTQTPRYLIKTRGQQVTLSCSPISGHRSVSWYQQTPGQGLQFLFEYFSETQRNKGNFPGRFSGRQFSNSRSEMNVSTLELGDSALYLCASSLPSGGLGEKLFFGSGTQLSVL.

The chain combines TRBV9 with TRBJ1-1, with 9 bases lining up with TRBD1. The CDR3 totals 16 residues. Germline lookup yields CDR1 SGDLS and CDR2 YYNGEE. The junction had 7 bases not matched to a gene; V was cut back by 4 bases and J by 0 bases. CDR3 sequence reads: CASSSGTGYMNTEAFF. CDR3 coding DNA: TGTGCCAGCAGCTCGGGGACAGGGTACATGAACACTGAAGCTTTCTTT. Full variable domain (missing parts from reference TRBV9 and TRBJ1-1): DSGVTQTPKHLITATGQRVTLRCSPRSGDLSVYWYQQSLDQGLQFLIQYYNGEERAKGNILERFSAQQFPDLHSELNLSSLELGDSALYFCASSSGTGYMNTEAFFGQGTRLTVV.

V and J are TRBV5-1 and TRBJ1-1; 8 nucleotides match TRBD1. CDR1 is SGHRS, CDR2 YFSETQ, per germline. The CDR3 totals 14 residues. J lost 4 bases, V lost 6 bases, and 8 bases had no gene match. CDR3 bases: TGCGCCAGCACATTCAGGGGGCAGGGCACTGAAGCTTTCTTT. This sequence encodes CASTFRGQGTEAFF.

This clone was picked up a small number of times. The chain combines TRBV19 with TRBJ2-7; 8 bases agree with TRBD2. The J segment lost 4 bases and the V segment lost 6 bases, leaving 17 bases of the junction unmatched. CDR1 LNHDA and CDR2 SQIVND come from the germline V gene (reference sequence). The CDR3 sequence is 17 residues long. DNA for the CDR3: TGTGCCAGTAGCTCAATCGCCCACAGGAGCGGGAGTTACGAGCAGTACTTC. Translation: CASSSIAHRSGSYEQYF.

This rearrangement joins TRBV7-9 to TRBJ2-5; 8 nucleotides match TRBD2. The length of the CDR3 is 14 residues. V shed 7 bases, J shed 5 bases, and the junction held 9 bases outside the gene matches. Germline CDR1 is SEHNR and CDR2 is FQNEAQ (reference sequence). CDR3 nucleotides: TGTGCCAGCACGGGAACGGGAGGGATGGAGACCCAGTACTTC. This translates into CASTGTGGMETQYF.

The chain couples TRBV5-1 to TRBJ2-7; TRBD2 matches 8 bases. V shed 2 bases and J 2 bases; nucleotides not matched to a gene: 3. This CDR3 has 14 amino acids. Germline CDR1 and CDR2: SGHRS and YFSETQ. CDR3 in DNA: TGCGCCAGCAGCTTAGCGGGAGTACCCTACGAGCAGTACTTC. Residues: CASSLAGVPYEQYF.

The rearrangement uses TRBV13 and TRBJ2-1; TRBD2 matches 11 bases. The CDR3 is 16 amino acids. V lost 5 bases, J lost 0 bases, and 3 bases stayed unmatched. Germline CDR1 PRHDT, CDR2 FYEKMQ (reference sequence). This CDR3 is CASSATSGSSYNEQFF. In nucleotides, the CDR3 is TGTGCCAGCAGCGCCACTAGCGGGAGCTCCTACAATGAGCAGTTCTTC.

The rearrangement joins TRBV30 to TRBJ2-7; 10 nucleotides agree with TRBD2. Germline CDR1 is GTSNPN and CDR2 is SVGIG (reference sequence). J lost 5 bases, V lost 0 bases, and 7 bases had no gene match. The CDR3 totals 15 residues. The CDR3 sequence: CAWSVGSGRADEQYF. The CDR3 DNA reads TGTGCCTGGAGTGTAGGGAGCGGGAGGGCCGACGAGCAGTACTTC. The entire variable domain, with the rest obtained from reference TRBV30 and TRBJ2-7, is as follows: SQTIHQWPATLVQPVGSPLSLECTVEGTSNPNLYWYRQAAGRGLQLLFYSVGIGQISSEVPQNLSASRPQDRQFILSSKKLLLSDSGFYLCAWSVGSGRADEQYFGPGTRLTVT.

The chain employs TRBV5-4 and TRBJ1-1, with D unclear. The CDR3 length is 11 residues. V was trimmed by 4 bases and J by 4 bases, leaving 5 bases between them. Per germline, CDR1 SGHNT and CDR2 YYREEE (reference sequence). The CDR3 DNA reads as TGTGCCAGCAGCCTGAGCACTGAAGCTTTCTTT. Residues: CASSLSTEAFF.

The chain links TRBV30 to TRBJ1-1, with 9 bases that match TRBD1. Trimming took 7 bases from V and 4 from J; bases not matched to a gene: 16. CDR1 GTSNPN and CDR2 SVGIG come from the germline V gene (reference sequence). This CDR3 region has 16 residues. The CDR3 loop reads CAFSDRGLGDFTEAFF. CDR3 nucleotide sequence: TGTGCCTTCTCGGACAGGGGACTTGGGGATTTCACTGAAGCTTTCTTT.

The V call is TRBV19, the J call TRBJ2-7, with D possibly TRBD1 on 5 matching bases. The CDR3 runs 12 residues. Trimming left V 6 bases short and J 7 bases short, with 13 bases between. Germline V CDR1 and CDR2: LNHDA, SQIVND (reference sequence). CDR3 in DNA: TGTGCCAGTAGACTCGACAGTTCGGAGCAGTACTTC. This encodes CASRLDSSEQYF.

The rearrangement uses TRBV7-2 and TRBJ2-5, with 10 bases identical to TRBD2. Trimming at V came to 1 base and at J to 6 bases, leaving 14 bases not matched to a gene. CDR3 size: 18 residues. Germline V gene data show CDR1 as SGHTA and CDR2 as FQGNSA. The CDR3 protein is CASSLGRGLAGVGKTQYF. Written as DNA, the CDR3 is TGTGCCAGCAGCTTAGGGAGGGGGCTAGCGGGAGTCGGGAAGACCCAGTACTTC.

The rearrangement links TRBV20-1 to TRBJ2-7, with 10 positions matching TRBD2. CDR3 size: 20 residues. V dropped 3 bases and J dropped 3; count of bases not matched to a gene: 23. Looked up from germline, CDR1 is DFQATT and CDR2 is SNEGSKA (reference sequence). This CDR3 is CSASARSSGRSSASFYEQYF. For the CDR3, the DNA is TGCAGTGCTAGTGCCCGATCTAGCGGGAGATCAAGTGCGTCTTTCTACGAGCAGTACTTC.

The CDR3 DNA sequence: TGTGCCAGCAGCAGCCGAACCAGGGGGCTGTCTAATGAAAAACTGTTTTTT. It is translated as CASSSRTRGLSNEKLFF. The chain joins TRBV11-2 to TRBJ1-4; TRBD1 aligns across 8 bases. The CDR3 totals 17 residues. Germline V gives CDR1 SGHAT, CDR2 FQNNGV. V shed 5 bases and J 3 bases; nucleotides not matched to a gene: 11.

This chain uses TRBV6-4 with TRBJ2-7; 13 bases fit TRBD2. The CDR3 spans 16 residues. The germline CDR1 and CDR2 sequences are MRHNA and SNTAGT. J lost 4 bases, V lost 5 bases, and 8 bases had no gene match. CDR3 protein: CASSSRTSGSFYEQYF. CDR3 DNA: TGTGCCAGCAGTTCGCGGACTAGCGGGAGTTTTTACGAGCAGTACTTC.

This chain joins TRBV5-1 and TRBJ2-1, with TRBD1 as a possible D gene (6 bases). Deletions cut 2 bases from V and 0 bases from J, with 15 bases between. CDR3 length equals 17 residues. Germline CDR1 is SGHRS and CDR2 is YFSETQ. CDR3 sequence: CASSFTTGSGSYNEQFF. Here the CDR3 DNA reads TGCGCCAGCAGCTTCACAACAGGGTCAGGCTCCTACAATGAGCAGTTCTTC.

The rearrangement links TRBV16 to TRBJ2-1, with a weak D call TRBD2 (5 bases). Germline V gives CDR1 KGHSY, CDR2 FQNENV. This CDR3 is built from 16 residues. Trimming left V 0 bases short and J 3 bases short, with 12 bases between. The CDR3 loop is CASSQSGRDVYNEQFF. Here the CDR3 DNA reads TGTGCCAGCAGCCAATCGGGGAGAGACGTCTACAATGAGCAGTTCTTC.

This chain connects TRBV5-1 to TRBJ1-1; 10 bases match TRBD1. CDR3 length: 14 amino acids. The junction had 3 bases not matched to a gene; V was cut back by 3 bases and J by 4 bases. Per germline, CDR1 SGHRS and CDR2 YFSETQ. In nucleotides, the CDR3 is TGCGCCAGCAGCTCCCGGGACAGGGGCACTGAAGCTTTCTTT. It codes for CASSSRDRGTEAFF.

This clone was seen once. This sequence joins TRBV14 and TRBJ2-1, with D perhaps TRBD1 (6 bases). The ends were cut back, 5 bases at V and 1 base at J, with 15 bases in the middle. The CDR3 covers 16 residues. Germline CDR1 SGHDN, CDR2 FVKESK. The CDR3: CASSRGYRESYNEQFF. The CDR3 DNA reads as TGTGCCAGCAGCAGAGGTTACAGGGAGTCCTACAATGAGCAGTTCTTC. Filled out from reference TRBV14 and TRBJ2-1, the complete variable domain reads EAGVTQFPSHSVIEKGQTVTLRCDPISGHDNLYWYRRVMGKEIKFLLHFVKESKQDESGMPNNRFLAERTGGTYSTLKVQPAELEDSGVYFCASSRGYRESYNEQFFGPGTRLTVL.